One and the same sample provided the 2 T cell receptor beta chains below, sequenced in a study of T cell responses to AZD1222 COVID-19 vaccine. Clones were read by immunoSEQ multiplex PCR, and TCRdb kept only the in-frame ones, dropping some. The sample consists of about 140,000 clones, roughly 89% of them appearing once. Sample: peripheral blood, taken on day 0 of AZD1222 vaccination. The receptors come from an adult in good health.

The CDR3 is CASSLVSTSGRAQFF. In DNA, the CDR3 is TGTGCCAGCAGCTTAGTATCTACTAGCGGGAGGGCCCAGTTCTTC. The chain joins TRBV7-9 to TRBJ2-1; 13 bases are a match to TRBD2. The CDR3 is 15 amino acids. Germline-derived CDR1 and CDR2 are SEHNR and FQNEAQ (reference sequence). Trimming cost V 1 base and J 13 bases; bases outside gene matches: 7.

The chain has TRBV5-4 and TRBJ2-3, with D unclear. Deletions cut 2 bases from V and 2 bases from J, with 6 bases between. Per germline, CDR1 SGHNT and CDR2 YYREEE (reference sequence). This CDR3 spans 13 amino acids. For the CDR3, the DNA is TGTGCCAGCAGCTTTACCCCCACAGATACGCAGTATTTT. Amino acids: CASSFTPTDTQYF.